Detailed here is one TCR beta chain. The method was immunoSEQ multiplex PCR; TCRdb's version includes in-frame clones alone and lacks a portion of them. Of 280,000 or so clones listed, roughly 88% were seen once; the top ten hold about 8.5%. Germline V gene sequence: CDR1 DFQATT, CDR2 SNEGSKA (reference sequence). V lost 6 bases and J 9 bases, leaving 12 bases between the germline ends. This CDR3 contains 11 residues. The sample comes from a study of blood T cell repertoires in COVID-19. Study-wide context: T cells, B-cell-depleted T cells, or PBMCs provided the cDNA or gDNA that served as material.

This chain uses TRBV20-1 with TRBJ2-1; weak D call: TRBD1 (6 bases). The source material was peripheral blood. This receptor was identified in a young man with active or convalescent COVID-19. The CDR3 sequence: CSAPRGGEQFF. The CDR3 DNA reads as TGCAGTGCCCCCAGGGGCGGTGAGCAGTTCTTC.